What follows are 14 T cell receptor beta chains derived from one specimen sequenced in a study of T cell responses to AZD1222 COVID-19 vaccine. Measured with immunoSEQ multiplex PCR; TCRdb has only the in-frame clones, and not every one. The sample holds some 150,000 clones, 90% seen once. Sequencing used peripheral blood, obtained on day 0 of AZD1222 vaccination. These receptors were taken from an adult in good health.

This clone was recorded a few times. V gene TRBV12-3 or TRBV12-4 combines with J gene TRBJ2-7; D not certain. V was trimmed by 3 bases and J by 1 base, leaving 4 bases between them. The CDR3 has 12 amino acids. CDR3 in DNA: TGTGCCAGCAGTTTTGGGTCCTACGAGCAGTACTTC. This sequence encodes CASSFGSYEQYF.

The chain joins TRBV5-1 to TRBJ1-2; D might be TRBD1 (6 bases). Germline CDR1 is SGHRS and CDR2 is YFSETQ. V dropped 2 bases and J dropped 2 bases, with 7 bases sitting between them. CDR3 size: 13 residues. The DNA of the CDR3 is TGCGCCAGCAGCTTACAGGGAAACTATGGCTACACCTTC. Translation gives CASSLQGNYGYTF.

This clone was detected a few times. This CDR3 is CASSVRLADEQYF. The DNA for the CDR3 is TGTGCCAGCAGTGTTCGACTAGCAGACGAGCAGTACTTC. V is TRBV27 and J is TRBJ2-7, with 7 positions matching TRBD2. The germline CDR1 and CDR2 sequences are MNHEY and SMNVEV (reference sequence). With 5 bases clipped from V and 5 bases from J, the junction kept 6 bases outside the gene matches. The CDR3 is 13 amino acids.

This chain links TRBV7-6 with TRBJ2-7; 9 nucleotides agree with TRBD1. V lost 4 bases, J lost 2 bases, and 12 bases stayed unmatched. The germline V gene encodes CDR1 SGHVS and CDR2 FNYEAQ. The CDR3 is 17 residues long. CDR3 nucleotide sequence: TGTGCCAGCAGCTCATTAGGGACAGGGATGAACCCCTACGAGCAGTACTTC. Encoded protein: CASSSLGTGMNPYEQYF.

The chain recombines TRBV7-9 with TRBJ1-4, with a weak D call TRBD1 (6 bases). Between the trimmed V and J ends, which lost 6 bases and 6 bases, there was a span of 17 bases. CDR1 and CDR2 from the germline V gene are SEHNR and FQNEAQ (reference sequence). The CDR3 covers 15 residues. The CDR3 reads CASRYLQGADEKLFF. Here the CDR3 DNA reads TGTGCCAGCAGATACCTACAGGGAGCAGATGAAAAACTGTTTTTT.

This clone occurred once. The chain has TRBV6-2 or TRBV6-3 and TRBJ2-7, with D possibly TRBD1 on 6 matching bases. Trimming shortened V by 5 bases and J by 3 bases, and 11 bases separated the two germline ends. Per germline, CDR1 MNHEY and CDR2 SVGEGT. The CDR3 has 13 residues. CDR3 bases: TGTGCCAGCAGTGCCACAGGGAGCTACGAGCAGTACTTC. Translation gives CASSATGSYEQYF.

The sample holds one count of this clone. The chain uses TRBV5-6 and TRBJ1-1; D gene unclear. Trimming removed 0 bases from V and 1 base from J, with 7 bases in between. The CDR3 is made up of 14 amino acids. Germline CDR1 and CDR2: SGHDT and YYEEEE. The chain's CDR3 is CASSLAAGNTEAFF. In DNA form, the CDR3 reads TGTGCCAGCAGCTTGGCCGCAGGGAACACTGAAGCTTTCTTT.

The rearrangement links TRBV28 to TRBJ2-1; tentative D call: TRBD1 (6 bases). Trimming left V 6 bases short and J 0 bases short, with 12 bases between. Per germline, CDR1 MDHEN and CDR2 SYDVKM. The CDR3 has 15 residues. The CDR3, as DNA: TGTGCCAGCAGCCCCGACAGGAGCTCCTACAATGAGCAGTTCTTC. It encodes CASSPDRSSYNEQFF.

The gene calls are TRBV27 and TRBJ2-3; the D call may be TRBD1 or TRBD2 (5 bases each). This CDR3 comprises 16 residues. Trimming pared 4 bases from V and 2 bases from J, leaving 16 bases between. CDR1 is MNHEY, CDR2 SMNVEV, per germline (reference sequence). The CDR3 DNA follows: TGTGCCAGCAGTTCGCCCGGGGCACGGGTCACAGATACGCAGTATTTT. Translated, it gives CASSSPGARVTDTQYF.

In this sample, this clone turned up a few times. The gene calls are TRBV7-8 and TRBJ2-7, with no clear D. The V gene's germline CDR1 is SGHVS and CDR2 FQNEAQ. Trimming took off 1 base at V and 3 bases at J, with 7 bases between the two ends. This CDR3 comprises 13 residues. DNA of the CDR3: TGTGCCAGCAGCTTAGACTCCAGCTACGAGCAGTACTTC. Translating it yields CASSLDSSYEQYF.

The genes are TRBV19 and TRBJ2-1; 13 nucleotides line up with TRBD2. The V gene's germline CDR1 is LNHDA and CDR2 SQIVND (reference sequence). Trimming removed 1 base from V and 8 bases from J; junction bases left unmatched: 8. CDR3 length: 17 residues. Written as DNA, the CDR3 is TGTGCCAGTAGTATAGTAGCTGGGACTAGCGGGACTCATGAGCAGTTCTTC. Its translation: CASSIVAGTSGTHEQFF.

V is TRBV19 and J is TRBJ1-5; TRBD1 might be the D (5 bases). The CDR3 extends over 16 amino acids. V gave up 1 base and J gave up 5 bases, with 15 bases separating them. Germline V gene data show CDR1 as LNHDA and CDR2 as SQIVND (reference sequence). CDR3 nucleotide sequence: TGTGCCAGTAGTATAGGGGGAGGGGCCCAATATCAGCCCCAGCATTTT. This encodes CASSIGGGAQYQPQHF.

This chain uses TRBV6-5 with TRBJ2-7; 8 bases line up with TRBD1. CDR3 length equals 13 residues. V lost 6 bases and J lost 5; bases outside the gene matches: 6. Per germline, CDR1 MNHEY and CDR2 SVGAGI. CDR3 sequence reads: CASRGQGSHEQYF. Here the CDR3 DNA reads TGTGCCAGCAGAGGACAGGGATCCCACGAGCAGTACTTC.

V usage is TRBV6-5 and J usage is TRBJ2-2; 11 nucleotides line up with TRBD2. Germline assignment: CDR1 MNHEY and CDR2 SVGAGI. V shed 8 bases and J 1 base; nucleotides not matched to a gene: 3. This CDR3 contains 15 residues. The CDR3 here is CASYSGRGNTGELFF. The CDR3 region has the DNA TGTGCCAGCTATAGCGGGAGGGGGAACACCGGGGAGCTGTTTTTT.